The 31 T cell receptor beta chains below were found in one sample sequenced in a study of T cells in tumors after PD-1 blockade. TCRdb's copy holds only in-frame clones and misses some; the assay was immunoSEQ multiplex PCR. The sample shows 45,000 or so clones, more than 60% of them seen only once. The sequencing used PBMCs, collected before anti-PD-1 therapy. These receptors were obtained from a human donor with advanced basal cell or squamous cell carcinoma (not recorded which).

The CDR3 is CASSLAMGQGGEQFF. In DNA, the CDR3 is TGTGCCAGCAGCTTAGCGATGGGACAGGGGGGGGAGCAGTTCTTC. V and J are TRBV7-8 and TRBJ2-1, with TRBD1 matching 11 bases. The V segment lost 0 bases and the J segment 10 bases; nucleotides outside the gene matches: 5. The CDR3 covers 15 residues. Germline V gene sequence: CDR1 SGHVS, CDR2 FQNEAQ.

The chain employs TRBV12-3 or TRBV12-4 and TRBJ1-2; no clear D. This CDR3 is built from 12 residues. The V gene lost 0 bases and the J gene lost 8 bases, with 7 bases spanning the gap. CDR3 protein: CASSLALVGYTF. CDR3 nucleotide sequence: TGTGCCAGCAGTTTAGCTTTAGTGGGCTACACCTTC.

The chain carries TRBV2 and TRBJ2-1; 9 nucleotides agree with TRBD2. CDR1 is SNHLY and CDR2 is FYNNEI in the germline V gene. Germline trimming cut 5 bases from V and 7 bases from J; bases unmatched to any gene: 12. There are 16 residues in the CDR3. CDR3 coding DNA: TGTGCCAGCAGTCCCGGGACTAGCCGGGCCGCGAATGAGCAGTTCTTC. Translated, it gives CASSPGTSRAANEQFF.

J is TRBJ2-7 and V is TRBV7-8; no reliable D call. This CDR3 is 16 amino acids long. The V gene lost 1 base and the J gene lost 0 bases, with 13 bases spanning the gap. Germline CDR1 is SGHVS and CDR2 is FQNEAQ. The CDR3 nucleotides read TGTGCCAGCAGCTTAGGGGTAGGGTACAGCTCCTACGAGCAGTACTTC. This encodes CASSLGVGYSSYEQYF.

This clone was seen a few times. This rearrangement joins TRBV24-1 to TRBJ2-1; D is perhaps TRBD1 (5 bases). The CDR3 has 14 residues. V was shortened by 4 bases and J by 5 bases, with 11 bases between the two germline ends. Germline loops: CDR1 KGHDR, CDR2 SFDVKD. CDR3 sequence: CATSDKDRNNEQFF. In DNA form, the CDR3 reads TGTGCCACCAGTGACAAAGACAGAAACAATGAGCAGTTCTTC.

J is TRBJ2-1 and V is TRBV18; D gene unclear. Germline V CDR1 and CDR2: KGHSH, LQKENI. V was shortened by 3 bases and J by 4 bases, with 16 bases between the two germline ends. The CDR3 loop spans 16 amino acids. CDR3 sequence (DNA): TGTGCCAGCTCACCTAGTCTAGATGGGTTTTACAATGAGCAGTTCTTC. Its protein product is CASSPSLDGFYNEQFF.

The rearrangement joins TRBV15 to TRBJ1-2; 7 bases are shared with TRBD1. The germline CDR1 and CDR2 sequences are LNHNV and YYDKDF (reference sequence). The CDR3 contains 16 residues. V lost 3 bases to trimming and J lost 2 bases; unmatched junction nucleotides: 9. The CDR3 sequence: CATSRREGASNYGYTF. Written as DNA, the CDR3 is TGTGCCACCAGCAGGCGCGAGGGGGCCTCCAACTATGGCTACACCTTC.

This clone occurred many times. The chain joins TRBV2 to TRBJ1-2; TRBD1 matches at 7 bases. J lost 0 bases, V lost 2 bases, and 3 bases had no gene match. The CDR3 has 15 amino acids. Germline V lookup: CDR1 SNHLY, CDR2 FYNNEI. CDR3 amino acids: CASSERTGANYGYTF. The CDR3 nucleotides are TGTGCCAGCAGTGAACGGACAGGAGCTAACTATGGCTACACCTTC.

The chain uses TRBV20-1 and TRBJ2-1; 12 nucleotides line up with TRBD2. V shed 3 bases and J 8 bases; nucleotides not matched to a gene: 5. The CDR3 totals 14 residues. Germline assignment: CDR1 DFQATT and CDR2 SNEGSKA (reference sequence). The CDR3 DNA follows: TGCAGTGCTAGTACTAGCGGGGGGAAACATGAGCAGTTCTTC. Protein: CSASTSGGKHEQFF.

This chain joins TRBV27 and TRBJ1-1; 7 bases align to TRBD1. The CDR3 extends over 15 amino acids. Per germline, CDR1 MNHEY and CDR2 SMNVEV (reference sequence). V shed 5 bases and J 0 bases; nucleotides not matched to a gene: 6. The CDR3 region has the DNA TGTGCCAGCAGTCCCCGGACAGGTGTGAACACTGAAGCTTTCTTT. Translated: CASSPRTGVNTEAFF.

V gene TRBV14 combines with J gene TRBJ2-1, with 13 bases that match TRBD2. Germline assignment: CDR1 SGHDN and CDR2 FVKESK. This CDR3 region has 16 residues. V was pared by 2 bases and J by 8 bases, with 6 bases of the junction left unmatched. CDR3 sequence: CASSQPLAGGLDEQFF. DNA for the CDR3: TGTGCCAGCAGCCAACCACTAGCGGGAGGGTTGGATGAGCAGTTCTTC.

This sequence joins TRBV13 and TRBJ2-7; 7 nucleotides align to TRBD1. Per germline, CDR1 PRHDT and CDR2 FYEKMQ (reference sequence). The J segment lost 6 bases and the V segment lost 5 bases, leaving 4 bases of the junction unmatched. CDR3 size: 12 residues. CDR3 bases: TGTGCCAGCAGCCCCGGACAGGTCGAGCAGTACTTC. Translation: CASSPGQVEQYF.

For the CDR3, the DNA is TGTGCCAGTAGCGGGGGGGCTGAAGATACGCAGTATTTT. Protein product: CASSGGAEDTQYF. The rearrangement links TRBV19 to TRBJ2-3, with 8 bases matching TRBD2. The CDR3 extends over 13 amino acids. Trimming took 6 bases from V and 5 from J; bases not matched to a gene: 4. From germline, CDR1 is LNHDA and CDR2 SQIVND (reference sequence).

Notes on this clone: The sample has other DNA sequences that encode this CDR3 too. This chain uses TRBV12-5 with TRBJ2-7; the match to TRBD1 covers 8 bases. CDR3 length: 15 amino acids. Per germline, CDR1 LGHNT and CDR2 FRNRAP. The trim removed 0 bases at V and 1 base at J, leaving 2 bases unmatched. The CDR3 nucleotides read TGTGCTAGTGGTTTGGTCCGGGACAGGTCCTACGAGCAGTACTTC. It yields the protein CASGLVRDRSYEQYF.

This clone was picked up one time. The rearrangement joins TRBV12-5 to TRBJ2-7; 11 bases fit TRBD1. From germline, CDR1 is LGHNT and CDR2 FRNRAP. The CDR3 length is 15 residues. Trimming took 6 bases from V and 3 from J; bases not matched to a gene: 7. CDR3 loop: CASGHGQGAGYEQYF. The CDR3 nucleotides are TGTGCTAGTGGCCATGGACAGGGGGCCGGCTACGAGCAGTACTTC.

The chain is built from TRBV20-1 and TRBJ1-5; possible D gene TRBD1, 5 bases. This CDR3 has 13 amino acids. Germline lookup yields CDR1 DFQATT and CDR2 SNEGSKA (reference sequence). With 3 bases removed from V and 3 bases from J, the gap between germline ends came to 9 bases. Here the CDR3 DNA reads TGCAGTGCTAGTATCAGGGTCAATCAGCCCCAGCATTTT. Translating it yields CSASIRVNQPQHF.

This chain uses TRBV12-3 or TRBV12-4 with TRBJ1-5, with 8 nucleotides matching TRBD1. The V segment lost 4 bases and the J segment 6 bases; nucleotides outside the gene matches: 2. The CDR3 spans 13 residues. The chain's CDR3 is CASSWTGIQPQHF. The CDR3, as DNA: TGTGCCAGCAGTTGGACAGGGATTCAGCCCCAGCATTTT.

This clone was counted only a few times. This rearrangement joins TRBV29-1 to TRBJ1-2; 9 positions agree with TRBD1. The CDR3 sequence is 12 residues long. CDR1 is SQVTM, CDR2 ANQGSEA, per germline. V was pared by 7 bases and J by 9 bases, with 9 bases of the junction left unmatched. CDR3 nucleotides: TGCAGCGCTATATTCGGACAGGGGCGCTACACCTTC. Protein product: CSAIFGQGRYTF.

This rearrangement joins TRBV19 to TRBJ2-5; tentative D call: TRBD2 (5 bases). This CDR3 has 12 amino acids. CDR1 and CDR2 (germline): LNHDA, SQIVND (reference sequence). With 11 bases removed from V and 5 bases from J, the gap between germline ends came to 15 bases. The CDR3 DNA sequence: TGTGCCTGCGGGCTACCTCAGGAGACCCAGTACTTC. This encodes CACGLPQETQYF.

V gene TRBV23-1 combines with J gene TRBJ1-3, with 10 bases fitting TRBD1. TRBV23-1 is classed as an ORF, of uncertain function. J was trimmed by 4 bases and V by 4 bases; bases with no gene match: 10. The length of the CDR3 is 17 residues. CDR3 nucleotide sequence: TGCGCCAGCAGTCGGGGGGAGGGACAGGGGTCGGGAAACACCATATATTTT. Amino acid sequence: CASSRGEGQGSGNTIYF.

The rearrangement links TRBV19 to TRBJ1-6, with D possibly matching TRBD1 (5 bases). With 1 base removed from V and 10 bases from J, the gap between germline ends came to 14 bases. Looked up from germline, CDR1 is LNHDA and CDR2 is SQIVND (reference sequence). This CDR3 contains 15 residues. DNA for the CDR3: TGTGCCAGTAGTATAGGGGGCGGAGGAGGATCACCCCTCCACTTT. Translating it yields CASSIGGGGGSPLHF.

The chain carries TRBV24-1 and TRBJ2-2, with 16 bases identical to TRBD2. This CDR3 has 18 amino acids. After removal of 4 bases from V and 1 base from J, the junction contained 2 bases not matched to a gene. CDR1 KGHDR and CDR2 SFDVKD come from the germline V gene. The CDR3 reads CATSEGLAGGRNTGELFF. The CDR3 DNA sequence: TGTGCCACCAGTGAGGGACTAGCGGGAGGGAGGAACACCGGGGAGCTGTTTTTT.

The chain combines TRBV5-1 with TRBJ2-6; the D is unclear. V lost 6 bases, J lost 0 bases, and 19 bases lay in between. The germline V gene encodes CDR1 SGHRS and CDR2 YFSETQ. This CDR3 is 18 amino acids long. This CDR3 is CASTPDGLTLSGANVLTF. CDR3 DNA sequence: TGCGCCAGCACCCCGGACGGCTTAACCCTCTCTGGGGCCAACGTCCTGACTTTC.

This clone was counted only a few times. The V and J genes are TRBV5-6 and TRBJ1-6; TRBD1 might be the D (5 bases). In germline, CDR1 is SGHDT, CDR2 YYEEEE. The CDR3 sequence is 14 residues long. Trimming took off 0 bases at V and 9 bases at J, with 10 bases between the two ends. The CDR3 sequence is CASSLGGDSSPLHF. Written as DNA, the CDR3 is TGTGCCAGCAGCTTGGGAGGGGATTCTTCACCCCTCCACTTT.

The chain has TRBV2 and TRBJ2-3; 11 bases are a match to TRBD2. Germline trimming cut 6 bases from V and 0 bases from J; bases unmatched to any gene: 11. CDR1 is SNHLY, CDR2 FYNNEI, per germline. The CDR3 runs to 18 residues. Written as DNA, the CDR3 is TGTGCCAGCAGGCAAATACTAGCGGGAGACCTTAGCACAGATACGCAGTATTTT. Its translation is CASRQILAGDLSTDTQYF.

The chain carries TRBV2 and TRBJ2-1; D is possibly TRBD2 (5 bases). V lost 3 bases and J lost 7, with 10 bases in between. The CDR3 is 13 amino acids. From germline, CDR1 is SNHLY and CDR2 FYNNEI. The CDR3 region is CASSDGGRNEQFF. The DNA for the CDR3 is TGTGCCAGCAGTGATGGAGGTCGGAATGAGCAGTTCTTC. Full variable domain (remainder filled in from reference TRBV2 and TRBJ2-1): EPEVTQTPSHQVTQMGQEVILRCVPISNHLYFYWYRQILGQKVEFLVSFYNNEISEKSEIFDDQFSVERPDGSNFTLKIRSTKLEDSAMYFCASSDGGRNEQFFGPGTRLTVL.

V usage is TRBV28 and J usage is TRBJ1-1; D uncertain. The V end lost 6 bases, the J end lost 5 bases, and 10 bases lay between the germline ends. The CDR3 totals 12 residues. The V gene's germline CDR1 is MDHEN and CDR2 SYDVKM. CDR3: CASRSGGTEAFF. The CDR3 coding sequence is TGTGCCAGCAGGTCCGGTGGGACTGAAGCTTTCTTT.

This clone was counted a single time. The genes are TRBV5-8 and TRBJ1-1; D is uncertain. Per germline, CDR1 SGHTS and CDR2 YDEGEE. V lost 0 bases, J lost 5 bases, and 11 bases lay in between. The CDR3 loop spans 14 amino acids. The CDR3: CASSLVSPWTEAFF. CDR3 sequence (DNA): TGTGCCAGCAGCTTGGTGTCTCCCTGGACTGAAGCTTTCTTT.

This clone was recorded only once. V and J are TRBV7-8 and TRBJ2-5; possibly TRBD2 for D (6 bases). This CDR3 comprises 13 residues. V was cut by 5 bases and J by 8 bases, with 15 bases left in between. CDR1 is SGHVS, CDR2 FQNEAQ, per germline. The CDR3 DNA follows: TGTGCCAGCAGCCGGGGACTCAAAGCAACCCAGTACTTC. Protein: CASSRGLKATQYF.

The chain combines TRBV9 with TRBJ1-2; D possibly corresponds to TRBD1 (5 bases). The V and J ends lost 2 bases and 3 bases respectively, with 14 bases between them. This CDR3 is 15 amino acids long. Germline V gene sequence: CDR1 SGDLS, CDR2 YYNGEE. The CDR3: CASSVEGVKYYGYTF. In DNA, the CDR3 is TGTGCCAGCAGCGTTGAAGGGGTTAAATACTATGGCTACACCTTC. The full variable domain, completed using reference TRBV9 and TRBJ1-2, is DSGVTQTPKHLITATGQRVTLRCSPRSGDLSVYWYQQSLDQGLQFLIQYYNGEERAKGNILERFSAQQFPDLHSELNLSSLELGDSALYFCASSVEGVKYYGYTFGSGTRLTVV.

The chain links TRBV7-3 to TRBJ2-2; the D gene is possibly TRBD1 (5 bases). CDR3 length equals 13 residues. V dropped 2 bases and J dropped 4 bases, with 5 bases sitting between them. Germline V gene data show CDR1 as SGHTA and CDR2 as FQGTGA. The CDR3 bases are TGTGCCAGCAGCTTAGGGGCCACCGGGGAGCTGTTTTTT. Protein product: CASSLGATGELFF.